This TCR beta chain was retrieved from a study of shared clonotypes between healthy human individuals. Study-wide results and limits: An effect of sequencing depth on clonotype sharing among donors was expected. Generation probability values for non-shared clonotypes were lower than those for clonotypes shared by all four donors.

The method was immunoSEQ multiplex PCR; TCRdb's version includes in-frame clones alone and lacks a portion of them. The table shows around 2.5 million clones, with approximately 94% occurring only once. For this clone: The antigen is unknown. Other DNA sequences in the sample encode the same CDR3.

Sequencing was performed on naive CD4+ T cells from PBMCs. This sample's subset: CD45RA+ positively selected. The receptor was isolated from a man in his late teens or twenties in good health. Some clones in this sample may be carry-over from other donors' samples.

DNA for the CDR3: TGTGCCAGCAGCTTGGGGAGGGGGTACACTGAAGCTTTCTTT. Protein product: CASSLGRGYTEAFF. This rearrangement joins TRBV5-4 to TRBJ1-1; possible D gene TRBD1, 6 bases. CDR1 SGHNT and CDR2 YYREEE come from the germline V gene (reference sequence). The CDR3 loop spans 14 amino acids. Trimming left V 0 bases short and J 3 bases short, with 9 bases between.